The text below deals with one T cell receptor (beta chain). Its antigen is currently unknown. The data derive from a study of blood T cells in healthy people across ages. Study results and limitations: Naive T cell percentage and TCR beta diversity correlated strongly. There were more naive CD4+ cells and higher diversity in long-lived donors than in aged donors.

The use of a sample-barcoded 5' primer and a J-beta primer mix characterized a second PCR of roughly 6 to 11 cycles. Each cDNA molecule received a tag from a template-switch adaptor that had 12 random nucleotides. TCRdb re-analysed the 5' RACE reads in MiXCR, keeping a single row per CDR3 protein. The table lists 1.5 million to 2 million distinct CDR3 sequences, around half of them singletons. Extracted total RNA amounted to at least 5 micrograms for each sample. After removal of 5 bases from V and 2 bases from J, the junction contained 8 bases not matched to a gene. The CDR3 extends over 16 amino acids. The germline V gene encodes CDR1 MNHNY and CDR2 SVGAGI (reference sequence).

The source of this sequence is a woman aged 40 to 55 in good health. This chain connects TRBV6-6 to TRBJ1-4; 7 nucleotides match TRBD1. Specimen: blood. The CDR3 DNA follows: TGTGCCAGCAGTCTTCGACAGGGTTCGACTAATGAAAAACTGTTTTTT. Translation gives CASSLRQGSTNEKLFF.